This T cell receptor (beta chain) was found in a study of human T cells and chemical hapten exposure. Concerning this clonotype itself: The antigen remains undetermined.

Per germline, CDR1 SSHAT and CDR2 FNYEAQ (reference sequence). This CDR3 is 13 amino acids long. J gave up 5 bases and V 5 bases, and 3 bases lay outside the gene matches. Individual cDNA molecules (in the library) carried attached unique molecular identifiers. TCRdb reprocessed the RACE reads with MiXCR, giving one entry per CDR3 protein. The sample yields about 40,000 distinct CDR3 sequences, around 9% seen once. Described time point: patch test 2, 6 weeks after DPC sensitization. Specified treatment: therapeutic diphenylcyclopropenone sensitization with weekly scalp DPC. Every patch test was put on after a blood sample was taken. Study-wide results and limits: Large CDR3 similarity clusters arose significantly more often from expanded TCRs than from controls.

This sequence originates from a woman between 40 and 50 years old with alopecia areata. Some clones in this sample may be carry-over from other donors' samples. The chain joins TRBV7-7 to TRBJ1-5, with 7 bases identical to TRBD1. The starting material was whole blood, obtained in connection with sensitization to the hapten diphenylcyclopropenone (DPC). CDR3 sequence reads: CASSAGTDQPQHF. CDR3 in DNA: TGTGCCAGCAGCGCAGGGACAGATCAGCCCCAGCATTTT.